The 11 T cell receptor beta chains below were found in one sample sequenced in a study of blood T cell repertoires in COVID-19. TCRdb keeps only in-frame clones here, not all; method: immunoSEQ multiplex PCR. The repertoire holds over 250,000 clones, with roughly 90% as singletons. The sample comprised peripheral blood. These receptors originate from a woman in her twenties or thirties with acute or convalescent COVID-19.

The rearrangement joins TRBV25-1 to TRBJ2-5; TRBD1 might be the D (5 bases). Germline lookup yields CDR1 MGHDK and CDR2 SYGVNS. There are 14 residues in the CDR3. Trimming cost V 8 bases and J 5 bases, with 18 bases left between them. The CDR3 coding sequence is TGTGCCAGCGGGCCTCAGGGAATGCAGGAGACCCAGTACTTC. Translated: CASGPQGMQETQYF.

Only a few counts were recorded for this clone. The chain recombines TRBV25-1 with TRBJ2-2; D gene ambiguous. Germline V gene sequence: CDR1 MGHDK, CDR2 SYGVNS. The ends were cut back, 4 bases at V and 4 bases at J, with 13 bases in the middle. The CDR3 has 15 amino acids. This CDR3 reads CASSAAGGGTGELFF. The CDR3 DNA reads TGTGCCAGCAGTGCTGCCGGCGGTGGCACCGGGGAGCTGTTTTTT.

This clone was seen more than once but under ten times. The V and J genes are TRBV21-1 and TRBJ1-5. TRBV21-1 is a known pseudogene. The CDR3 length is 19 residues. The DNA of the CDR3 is TGTGCCAGCAGCAAATACGGTCCCCCTATCTTCCCCCACAATCAGCCCCAGCATTTT. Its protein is CASSKYGPPIFPHNQPQHF.

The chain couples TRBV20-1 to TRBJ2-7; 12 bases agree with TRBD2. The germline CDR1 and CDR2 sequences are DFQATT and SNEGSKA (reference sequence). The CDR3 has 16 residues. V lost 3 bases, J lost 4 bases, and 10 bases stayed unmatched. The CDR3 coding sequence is TGCAGTGCTAGTACACTAGCGGGAGGCCGGCAATACGAGCAGTACTTC. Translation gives CSASTLAGGRQYEQYF.

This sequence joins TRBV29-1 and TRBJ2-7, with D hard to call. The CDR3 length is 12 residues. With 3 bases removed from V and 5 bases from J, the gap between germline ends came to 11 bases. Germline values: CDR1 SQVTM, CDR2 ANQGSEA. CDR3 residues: CSVEYSGNEQYF. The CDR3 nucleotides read TGCAGCGTTGAGTACAGTGGTAACGAGCAGTACTTC.

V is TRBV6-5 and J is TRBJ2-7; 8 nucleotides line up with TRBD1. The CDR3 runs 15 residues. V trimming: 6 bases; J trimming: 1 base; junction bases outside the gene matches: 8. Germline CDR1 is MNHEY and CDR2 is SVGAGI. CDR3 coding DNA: TGTGCCAGCAGCCTTCCGGGACAGGAATCCTACGAGCAGTACTTC. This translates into CASSLPGQESYEQYF.

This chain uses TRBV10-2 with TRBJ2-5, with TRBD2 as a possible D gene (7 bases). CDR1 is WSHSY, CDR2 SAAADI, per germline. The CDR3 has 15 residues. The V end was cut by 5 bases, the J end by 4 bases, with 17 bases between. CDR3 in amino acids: CASSSSGGAGETQYF. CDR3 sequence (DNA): TGCGCCAGCAGTTCCTCGGGGGGCGCGGGAGAGACCCAGTACTTC.

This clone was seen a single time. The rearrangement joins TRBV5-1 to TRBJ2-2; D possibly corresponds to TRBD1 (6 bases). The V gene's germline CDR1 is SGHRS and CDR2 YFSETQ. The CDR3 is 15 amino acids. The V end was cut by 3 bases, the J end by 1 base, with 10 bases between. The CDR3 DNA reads TGCGCCAGCAGCTGGAAGGACAGGAACACCGGGGAGCTGTTTTTT. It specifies CASSWKDRNTGELFF.

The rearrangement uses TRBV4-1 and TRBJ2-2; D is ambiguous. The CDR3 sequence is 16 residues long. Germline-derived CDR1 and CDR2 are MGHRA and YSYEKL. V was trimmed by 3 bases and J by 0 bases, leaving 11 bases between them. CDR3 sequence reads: CASSQVASANTGELFF. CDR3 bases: TGCGCCAGCAGCCAGGTAGCCAGCGCGAACACCGGGGAGCTGTTTTTT.

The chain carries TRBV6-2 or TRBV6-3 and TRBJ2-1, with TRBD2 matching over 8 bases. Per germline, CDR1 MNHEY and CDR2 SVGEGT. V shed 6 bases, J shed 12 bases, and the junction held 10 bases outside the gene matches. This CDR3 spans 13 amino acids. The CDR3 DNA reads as TGTGCCAGCAGCTTCGGGACTAGACAATTGCAGTTCTTC. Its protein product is CASSFGTRQLQFF.

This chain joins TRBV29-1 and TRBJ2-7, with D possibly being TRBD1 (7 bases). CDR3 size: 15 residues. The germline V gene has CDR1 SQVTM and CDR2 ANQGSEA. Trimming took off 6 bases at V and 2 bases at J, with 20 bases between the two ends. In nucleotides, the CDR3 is TGCAGCGTGATGGGTGGAGGGACAGCGGCCTACGAGCAGTACTTC. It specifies CSVMGGGTAAYEQYF.